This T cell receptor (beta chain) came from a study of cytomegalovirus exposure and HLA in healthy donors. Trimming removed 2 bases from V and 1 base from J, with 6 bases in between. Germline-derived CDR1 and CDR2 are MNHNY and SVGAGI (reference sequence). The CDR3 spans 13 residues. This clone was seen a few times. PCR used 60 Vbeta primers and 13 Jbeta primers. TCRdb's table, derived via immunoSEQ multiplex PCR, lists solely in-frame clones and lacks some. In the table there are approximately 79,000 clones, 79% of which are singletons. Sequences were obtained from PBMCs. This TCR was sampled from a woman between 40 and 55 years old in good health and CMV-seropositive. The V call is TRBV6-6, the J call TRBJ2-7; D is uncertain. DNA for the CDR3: TGTGCCAGCAGTTACGGTACATCCTACGAGCAGTACTTC. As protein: CASSYGTSYEQYF.